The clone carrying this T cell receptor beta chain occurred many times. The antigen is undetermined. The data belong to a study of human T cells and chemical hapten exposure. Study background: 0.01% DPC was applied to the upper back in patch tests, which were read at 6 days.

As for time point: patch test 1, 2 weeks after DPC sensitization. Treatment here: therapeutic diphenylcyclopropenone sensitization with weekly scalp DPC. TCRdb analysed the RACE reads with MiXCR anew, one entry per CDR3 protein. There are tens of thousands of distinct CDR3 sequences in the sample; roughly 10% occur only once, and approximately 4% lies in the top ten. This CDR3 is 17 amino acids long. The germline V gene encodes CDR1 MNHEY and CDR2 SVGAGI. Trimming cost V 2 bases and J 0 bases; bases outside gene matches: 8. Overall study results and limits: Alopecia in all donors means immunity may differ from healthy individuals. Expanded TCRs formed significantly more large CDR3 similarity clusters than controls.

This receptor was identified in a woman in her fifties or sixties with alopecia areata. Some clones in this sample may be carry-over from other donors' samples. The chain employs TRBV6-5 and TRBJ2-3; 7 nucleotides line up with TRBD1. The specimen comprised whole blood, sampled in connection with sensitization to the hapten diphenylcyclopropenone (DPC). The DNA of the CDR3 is TGTGCCAGCAGTTACCGCCAGGGACAGTCAAGCACAGATACGCAGTATTTT. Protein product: CASSYRQGQSSTDTQYF.